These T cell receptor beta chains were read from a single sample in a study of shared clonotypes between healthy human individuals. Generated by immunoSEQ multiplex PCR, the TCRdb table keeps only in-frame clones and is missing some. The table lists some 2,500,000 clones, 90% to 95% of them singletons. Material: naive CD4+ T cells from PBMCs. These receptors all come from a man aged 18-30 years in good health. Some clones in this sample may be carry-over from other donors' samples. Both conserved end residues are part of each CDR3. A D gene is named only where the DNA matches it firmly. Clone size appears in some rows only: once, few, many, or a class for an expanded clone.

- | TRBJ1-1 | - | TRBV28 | CASHTNTEAFF | TGTGCCAGCCACACCAACACTGAAGCTTTCTTT
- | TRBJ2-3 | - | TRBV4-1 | CASSQADTQYF | TGCGCCAGCAGCCAAGCCGATACGCAGTATTTT
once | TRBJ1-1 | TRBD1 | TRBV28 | CASSPGGADLNTEAFF | TGTGCCAGCAGTCCAGGGGGCGCGGACCTGAACACTGAAGCTTTCTTT
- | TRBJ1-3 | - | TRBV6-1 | CASSEVGLGNTIYF | TGTGCCAGCAGTGAAGTAGGATTAGGAAACACCATATATTTT
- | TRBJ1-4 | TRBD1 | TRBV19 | CASSARGPGEKLFF | TGTGCCAGTAGTGCAAGGGGGCCTGGGGAAAAACTGTTTTTT
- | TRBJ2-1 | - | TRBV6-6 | CASSPRDGRGNEQFF | TGTGCCAGCAGCCCTAGAGACGGGAGAGGCAATGAGCAGTTCTTC
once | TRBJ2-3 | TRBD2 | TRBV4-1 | CASSQGGEVRTSGFQDTQYF | TGCGCCAGCAGCCAGGGGGGTGAGGTTCGGACTAGCGGGTTCCAGGATACGCAGTATTTT
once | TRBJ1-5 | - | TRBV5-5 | CASSTGRESNQPQHF | TGTGCCAGCAGCACGGGACGGGAAAGCAATCAGCCCCAGCATTTT
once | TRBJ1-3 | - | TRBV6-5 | CASSYSGRRGNTIYF | TGTGCCAGCAGTTACTCGGGCCGGCGAGGAAACACCATATATTTT
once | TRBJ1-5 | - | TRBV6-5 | CASSSRQTQPQHF | TGTGCCAGCAGTTCCAGACAGACCCAGCCCCAGCATTTT
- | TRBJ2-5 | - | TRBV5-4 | CASSNGGVIETQYF | TGTGCCAGCAGTAACGGGGGAGTGATAGAGACCCAGTACTTC
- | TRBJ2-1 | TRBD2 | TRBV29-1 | CSAGGGSGSSYNEQFF | TGCAGCGCTGGGGGGGGTAGCGGGAGCTCCTACAATGAGCAGTTCTTC
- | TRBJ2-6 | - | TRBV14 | CASSQPGVSGANVLTF | TGTGCCAGCAGCCAACCTGGGGTTTCTGGGGCCAACGTCCTGACTTTC
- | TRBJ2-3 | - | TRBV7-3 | CASSLGPFPDTQYF | TGTGCCAGCAGCCTAGGACCATTCCCAGATACGCAGTATTTT
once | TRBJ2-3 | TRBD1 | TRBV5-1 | CASSLAGQGRTDTQYF | TGCGCCAGCAGCTTGGCGGGACAGGGGAGGACAGATACGCAGTATTTT
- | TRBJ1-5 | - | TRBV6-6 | CASSYSKEPQHF | TGTGCCAGCAGTTACTCGAAGGAGCCCCAGCATTTT
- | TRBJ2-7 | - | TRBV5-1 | CASSRTDPGSRYEQYF | TGCGCCAGCAGCCGGACAGACCCCGGGAGTCGATACGAGCAGTACTTC
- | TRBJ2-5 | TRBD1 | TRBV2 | CASRENRGTETQYF | TGTGCCAGCAGAGAAAACAGGGGTACGGAGACCCAGTACTTC
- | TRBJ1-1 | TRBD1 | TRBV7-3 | CASSMDRDENTEAFF | TGTGCCAGCAGCATGGACAGGGATGAGAACACTGAAGCTTTCTTT
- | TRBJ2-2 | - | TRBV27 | CASSLRDTGELFF | TGTGCCAGCAGTTTAAGGGACACCGGGGAGCTGTTTTTT
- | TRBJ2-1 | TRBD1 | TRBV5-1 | CASSFSGTGEGEQFF | TGCGCCAGCAGCTTCAGCGGGACAGGGGAAGGTGAGCAGTTCTTC
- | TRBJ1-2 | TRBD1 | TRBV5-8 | CASRYQGAPGYGYTF | TGTGCCAGCAGGTATCAGGGGGCGCCGGGCTATGGCTACACCTTC
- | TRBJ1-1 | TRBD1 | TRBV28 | CASSYLTGGNTEAFF | TGTGCCAGCAGTTATCTGACAGGGGGGAACACTGAAGCTTTCTTT
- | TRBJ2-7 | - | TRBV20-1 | CSAEDSYEQYF | TGCAGTGCCGAGGACTCCTACGAGCAGTACTTC
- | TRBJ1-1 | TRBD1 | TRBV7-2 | CASSTGGWVAEAFF | TGTGCCAGCAGCACAGGGGGCTGGGTCGCTGAAGCTTTCTTT
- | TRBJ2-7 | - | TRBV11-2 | CASSLGAGTYEQYF | TGTGCCAGCAGCTTGGGGGCAGGAACCTACGAGCAGTACTTC
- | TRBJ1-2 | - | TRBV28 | CASTATMDYGYTF | TGTGCCAGCACCGCTACTATGGACTATGGCTACACCTTC
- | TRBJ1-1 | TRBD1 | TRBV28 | CASHRGLAAEAFF | TGTGCCAGTCACAGGGGGCTGGCTGCTGAAGCTTTCTTT
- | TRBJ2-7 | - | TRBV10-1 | CASNRDHSEEQYF | TGCGCCAGCAATCGGGACCACTCGGAAGAGCAGTACTTC
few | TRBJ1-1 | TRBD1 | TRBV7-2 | CASSPDRDTEAFF | TGTGCCAGCAGCCCCGACAGGGACACTGAAGCTTTCTTT
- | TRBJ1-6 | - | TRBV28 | CASSLRQVNSPLHF | TGTGCCAGCAGTTTACGACAGGTTAATTCACCCCTCCACTTT
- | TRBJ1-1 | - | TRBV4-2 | CASSLVSNTNTEAFF | TGTGCCAGCAGCCTGGTTTCGAACACAAACACTGAAGCTTTCTTT
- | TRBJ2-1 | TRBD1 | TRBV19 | CASSLDYTGTGSDEQFF | TGTGCCAGTAGTCTCGATTATACCGGGACAGGGAGCGATGAGCAGTTCTTC
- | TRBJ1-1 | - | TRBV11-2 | CASSFQGAMNTEAFF | TGTGCCAGCAGCTTCCAAGGGGCCATGAACACTGAAGCTTTCTTT
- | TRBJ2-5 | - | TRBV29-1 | CSVEQGAETQYF | TGCAGCGTTGAACAGGGTGCCGAGACCCAGTACTTC
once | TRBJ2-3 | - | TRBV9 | CASSQDSGVPDTQYF | TGTGCCAGCAGCCAGGACTCGGGAGTACCAGATACGCAGTATTTT
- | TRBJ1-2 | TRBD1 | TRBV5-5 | CASSFSTGNYGYTF | TGTGCCAGCAGCTTCTCGACAGGGAACTATGGCTACACCTTC
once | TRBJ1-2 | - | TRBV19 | CASSIGTAGRVLPVGNYGYTF | TGTGCCAGTAGTATAGGGACTGCGGGACGGGTTTTGCCTGTGGGTAACTATGGCTACACCTTC
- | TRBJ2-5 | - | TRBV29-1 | CSVEEAQLPETQYF | TGCAGCGTTGAAGAGGCCCAGCTTCCAGAGACCCAGTACTTC
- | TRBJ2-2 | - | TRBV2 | CASSTFGATGELFF | TGTGCCAGTTCCACCTTCGGGGCCACCGGGGAGCTGTTTTTT
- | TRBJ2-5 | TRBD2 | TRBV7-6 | CASSLLAGSGETQYF | TGTGCCAGCAGCTTACTAGCGGGATCAGGGGAGACCCAGTACTTC